Below, 14 T cell receptor beta chains from the same sample are listed, as sequenced in a study of T cell responses to AZD1222 COVID-19 vaccine. Assay: immunoSEQ multiplex PCR; the TCRdb copy retains only in-frame clones and omits some. Here the sample spans about 86,000 clones, around nine tenths being singletons. This specimen consisted of peripheral blood, obtained 28 days after the second AZD1222 dose. These receptors originate from an adult who received the AZD1222 COVID-19 vaccine.

This clone was recorded only once. This chain joins TRBV9 and TRBJ1-1; D uncertain. Germline-derived CDR1 and CDR2 are SGDLS and YYNGEE. Trimming took off 0 bases at V and 0 bases at J, with 6 bases between the two ends. The CDR3 consists of 14 residues. CDR3 nucleotide sequence: TGTGCCAGCAGCGTAGTCGCGGTGAACACTGAAGCTTTCTTT. It is translated as CASSVVAVNTEAFF.

This clone was observed a handful of times. The chain is built from TRBV10-3 and TRBJ2-7, with no clear D. Germline V gene lookup returns CDR1 ENHRY and CDR2 SYGVKD. V was pared by 0 bases and J by 3 bases, with 12 bases between. The CDR3 spans 15 residues. The CDR3 spells CAISESFMRSYEQYV. CDR3 coding DNA: TGTGCCATCAGTGAGTCATTTATGCGGAGCTACGAGCAGTACGTC.

The J gene is TRBJ1-2, the V gene TRBV6-2 or TRBV6-3, with TRBD1 matching 7 bases. The germline V gene has CDR1 MNHEY and CDR2 SVGEGT. The CDR3 is made up of 18 amino acids. V shed 2 bases, J shed 0 bases, and the junction held 12 bases outside the gene matches. The chain's CDR3 is CASSYSRAGGPPNYGYTF. CDR3 sequence (DNA): TGTGCCAGCAGTTACAGTCGGGCAGGGGGTCCTCCTAACTATGGCTACACCTTC.

The chain links TRBV14 to TRBJ2-5, with D possibly called TRBD1 or TRBD2 (5 bases each). Trimming took off 3 bases at V and 3 bases at J, with 14 bases between the two ends. Germline V gene data show CDR1 as SGHDN and CDR2 as FVKESK. The CDR3 is made up of 15 amino acids. CDR3 DNA sequence: TGTGCCAGCAGCCAGACGGGGCTCTTCAAAGAGACCCAGTACTTC. Protein product: CASSQTGLFKETQYF.

In this sample, this clone turned up once. The chain has TRBV7-3 and TRBJ2-2; TRBD1 is a possible D gene (6 bases). The V end lost 8 bases, the J end lost 5 bases, and 12 bases lay between the germline ends. Germline CDR1 and CDR2: SGHTA and FQGTGA. This CDR3 has 13 amino acids. CDR3 residues: CASGGQGTGELFF. CDR3 bases: TGTGCCAGCGGCGGGCAGGGGACCGGGGAGCTGTTTTTT.

The chain links TRBV19 to TRBJ1-1, with 7 nucleotides matching TRBD1. Germline V gives CDR1 LNHDA, CDR2 SQIVND (reference sequence). The CDR3 contains 17 residues. Losses at the gene ends were 3 bases for V and 4 bases for J; bases not matched to a gene: 14. CDR3 sequence reads: CASSMGTVDSWSTEAFF. In DNA, the CDR3 is TGTGCCAGTAGTATGGGGACAGTCGACTCCTGGAGCACTGAAGCTTTCTTT.

The chain uses TRBV6-5 and TRBJ2-7; 7 bases align to TRBD2. Germline V gives CDR1 MNHEY, CDR2 SVGAGI. CDR3 length equals 13 residues. V lost 5 bases and J lost 5; bases outside the gene matches: 6. The CDR3 DNA is TGTGCCAGCAGTCGCGCCGGGGGGAACGAGCAGTACGTC. Its protein is CASSRAGGNEQYV.

The chain is built from TRBV7-6 and TRBJ1-3; 7 nucleotides align to TRBD1. Per the germline V gene, CDR1 is SGHVS and CDR2 is FNYEAQ. V was clipped by 5 bases and J by 2 bases; unmatched bases: 6. CDR3 length: 15 amino acids. The CDR3 loop reads CASSDGTAAGNTIYF. DNA of the CDR3: TGTGCCAGCAGCGACGGGACAGCCGCTGGAAACACCATATATTTT.

V and J are TRBV29-1 and TRBJ2-1; D is undetermined. CDR1 is SQVTM and CDR2 is ANQGSEA in the germline V gene. The V gene lost 7 bases and the J gene lost 0 bases, with 16 bases spanning the gap. The CDR3 runs 15 residues. The CDR3 is CSGDTDGGSYNEQFF. In DNA, the CDR3 is TGCAGCGGGGATACGGACGGTGGCTCCTACAATGAGCAGTTCTTC.

The V and J genes are TRBV7-3 and TRBJ2-3; possible D gene TRBD1, 6 bases. The CDR3 spans 20 residues. Germline CDR1 SGHTA, CDR2 FQGTGA. Between the trimmed V and J ends, which lost 3 bases and 1 base, there was a span of 26 bases. The CDR3 nucleotides are TGTGCCAGCAGCTTGCTTCGACGCCGAGCTAACCCAGGGGGCACAGATACGCAGTATTTT. It specifies CASSLLRRRANPGGTDTQYF.

J is TRBJ2-1 and V is TRBV10-1; 8 nucleotides align to TRBD1. This CDR3 is 17 amino acids long. Trimming at V came to 0 bases and at J to 2 bases, leaving 6 bases not matched to a gene. Germline V gene data show CDR1 as WNHNN and CDR2 as SYGVQD (reference sequence). The CDR3 protein is CASSESGGRGPYNEQFF. The CDR3, as DNA: TGCGCCAGCAGTGAGTCTGGAGGCAGGGGGCCCTACAATGAGCAGTTCTTC.

The chain joins TRBV12-1 to TRBJ2-7; the D call in the table, TRBD2, was not verified against the DNA. TRBV12-1 is marked as a pseudogene. The CDR3 runs to 14 residues. DNA of the CDR3: TGTGCCAGCAGCCAGCGGGGCAAACGCTACGAGCAGTACGTC. It translates to CASSQRGKRYEQYV.

The J gene is TRBJ2-3, the V gene TRBV11-2; 14 bases map to TRBD2. V lost 4 bases to trimming and J lost 4 bases; unmatched junction nucleotides: 10. This CDR3 has 18 amino acids. Germline V CDR1 and CDR2: SGHAT, FQNNGV. CDR3 nucleotides: TGTGCCAGCAGCTCCGGACTAGCGGGGGGCTTAGTCGCAGATACGCAGTATTTT. It yields the protein CASSSGLAGGLVADTQYF.

V gene TRBV2 combines with J gene TRBJ1-6; 8 nucleotides agree with TRBD1. Germline V gene data show CDR1 as SNHLY and CDR2 as FYNNEI. The trim removed 6 bases at V and 3 bases at J, leaving 4 bases unmatched. CDR3 length: 15 residues. CDR3 protein: CASSDDRGYNSPLHF. The CDR3 DNA reads as TGTGCCAGCAGCGACGACAGGGGCTATAATTCACCCCTCCACTTT. Full variable domain (remainder filled in from reference TRBV2 and TRBJ1-6): EPEVTQTPSHQVTQMGQEVILRCVPISNHLYFYWYRQILGQKVEFLVSFYNNEISEKSEIFDDQFSVERPDGSNFTLKIRSTKLEDSAMYFCASSDDRGYNSPLHFGNGTRLTVT.